The sequence of this T cell receptor (beta chain) was determined in a study of blood T cells in healthy people across ages. Study observations and caveats: Naive T cell percentage strongly correlated with TCR beta diversity.

Alongside a J-beta primer mix, a sample-barcoded 5' primer served in a second PCR lasting about 7 to 11 cycles. Every molecule of cDNA carried a tag from a template-switch adaptor with 12 random nucleotides. Each CDR3 protein gets one entry after TCRdb re-called the 5' RACE reads with MiXCR. Of approximately 810,000 distinct CDR3 sequences detected, about 36% appear once; the ten largest clones hold roughly 13%. The germline V gene has CDR1 SGHTA and CDR2 FQGTGA. J lost 1 base, V lost 4 bases, and 5 bases had no gene match. CDR3 length equals 15 residues. This clonotype was seen a few times. Its antigen is not known.

Sequencing was carried out using blood. This sequence originates from a man in his late teens or twenties in good health. The chain carries TRBV7-3 and TRBJ1-1; 8 positions match TRBD1. The CDR3, as DNA: TGTGCCAGCAGCTCCCCCGGGACAGGGAACACTGAAGCTTTCTTT. This translates into CASSSPGTGNTEAFF.